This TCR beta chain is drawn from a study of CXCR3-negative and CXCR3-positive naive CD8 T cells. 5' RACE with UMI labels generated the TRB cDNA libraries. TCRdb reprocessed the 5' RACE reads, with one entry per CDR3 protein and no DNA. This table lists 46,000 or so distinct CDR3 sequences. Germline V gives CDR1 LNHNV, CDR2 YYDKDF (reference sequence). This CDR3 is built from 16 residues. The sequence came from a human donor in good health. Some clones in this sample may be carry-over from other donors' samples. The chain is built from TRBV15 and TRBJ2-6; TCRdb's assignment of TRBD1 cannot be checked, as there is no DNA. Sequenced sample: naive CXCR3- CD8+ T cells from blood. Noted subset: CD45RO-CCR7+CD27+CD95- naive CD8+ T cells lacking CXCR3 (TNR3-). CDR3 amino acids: CATSSRGFSGANVLTF.